This T cell receptor beta chain was captured by sequencing in a study of blood T cells in healthy people across ages. Trimming took 4 bases from V and 4 from J; bases not matched to a gene: 7. Germline V lookup: CDR1 MNHNS, CDR2 SASEGT. The CDR3 is 16 residues long. A sample-barcoded 5' primer and a J-beta primer mix were used in a second PCR of about 6 to 12 cycles. A template-switch adaptor with 12 random nucleotides tagged each cDNA molecule. Every sample produced at least 2.5 million CDR3-containing paired-end reads. TCRdb used MiXCR to reprocess the 5' RACE reads, holding one entry per CDR3 protein. The data show just over 1 million distinct CDR3 sequences, 40% to 50% seen once.

The chain is built from TRBV6-1 and TRBJ1-5; 10 positions match TRBD1. Source material: blood. The clonotype comes from a woman in her fifties or sixties in good health. CDR3 region: CASSARTGGTNQPQHF. The DNA of the CDR3 is TGTGCCAGCAGTGCCCGGACAGGGGGAACGAATCAGCCCCAGCATTTT.